A single T cell receptor beta chain is shown here with its context. Its antigen is undetermined. This record comes from a study of T cells expressing NK-cell markers. Overall study context: Sorted CD3+CD56-NKG2C+, CD3+CD56+NKG2C+ and CD3+CD56+NKG2C- T cells supplied the TCR beta repertoires.

The CDR3 covers 14 residues. Making the TCR beta cDNA relied on 5'RACE template switching with UMIs. TCRdb re-analyzed the 5' RACE reads; it lists each CDR3 protein once, without DNA. Its table records roughly 20,000 distinct CDR3 sequences. Study results and limitations: For over 5 donors, the dominant NKG2C+ clonotypes made up roughly 1.0-7.5% of their CD8+ T cells.

Material: blood T cells: a sorted CD56 or NKG2C T cell subset, CD4+ or CD8+ T cells, or bulk PBMC T cells (not recorded which). The clonotype was recovered from a man aged 18-69 years in good health. This chain connects TRBV12-3 or TRBV12-4 to TRBJ2-5. The CDR3 sequence: CASSLSSAFETQYF.